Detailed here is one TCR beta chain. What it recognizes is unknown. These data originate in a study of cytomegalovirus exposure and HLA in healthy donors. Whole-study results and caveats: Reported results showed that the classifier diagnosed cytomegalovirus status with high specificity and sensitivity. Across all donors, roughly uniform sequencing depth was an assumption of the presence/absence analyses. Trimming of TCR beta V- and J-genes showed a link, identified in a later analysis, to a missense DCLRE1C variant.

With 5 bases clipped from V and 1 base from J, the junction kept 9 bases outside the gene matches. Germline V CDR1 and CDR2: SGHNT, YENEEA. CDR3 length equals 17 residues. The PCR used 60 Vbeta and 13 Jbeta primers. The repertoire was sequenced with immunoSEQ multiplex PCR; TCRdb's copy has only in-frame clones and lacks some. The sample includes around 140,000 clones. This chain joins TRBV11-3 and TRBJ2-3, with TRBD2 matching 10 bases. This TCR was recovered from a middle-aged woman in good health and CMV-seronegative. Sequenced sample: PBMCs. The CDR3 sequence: CASSHMSGGAGTDTQYF. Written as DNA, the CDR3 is TGTGCCAGCAGCCATATGAGCGGGGGGGCCGGCACAGATACGCAGTATTTT.